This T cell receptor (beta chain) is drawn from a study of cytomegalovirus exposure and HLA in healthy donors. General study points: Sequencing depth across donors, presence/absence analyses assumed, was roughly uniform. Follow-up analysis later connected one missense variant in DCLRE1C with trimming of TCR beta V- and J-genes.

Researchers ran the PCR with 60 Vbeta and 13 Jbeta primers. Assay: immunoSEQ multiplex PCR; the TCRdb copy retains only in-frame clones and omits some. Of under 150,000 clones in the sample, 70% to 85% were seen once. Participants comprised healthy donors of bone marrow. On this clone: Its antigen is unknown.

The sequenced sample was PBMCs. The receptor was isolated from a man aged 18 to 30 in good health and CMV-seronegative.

CDR3 sequence (DNA): TGTGCCAGCAGCCCAAATGAGGGACAGGGTGTAAGTAAGTCCTACGAGCAGTACTTC. Its protein is CASSPNEGQGVSKSYEQYF. The chain recombines TRBV21-1 with TRBJ2-7; the D call of TRBD1 is as the table states it, not checked on the DNA. TRBV21-1 is termed a pseudogene. The CDR3 totals 19 residues.